The source of this T cell receptor beta chain is a study of T-cell memory formation after mild COVID-19. Study-level points and caveats: Second-wave clones peaking on day 37 lacked confirmed SARS-CoV-2 specificity. In pre-infection memory, a portion of responding clones appeared, which suggested that cross-reactive memory joined. CD4+ contracting clones were found mainly in CM and EM, and CD8+ ones in EMRA.

The authors produced TCR alpha and TCR beta cDNA libraries with sample barcodes and UMIs by 5'RACE using constant-segment primers. MiXCR was run by TCRdb on the 5' RACE reads, yielding one entry per CDR3 protein. Of roughly 100,000 distinct CDR3 sequences in the sample, approximately 17% are singletons; the top ten hold 25% to 35%. This clonotype was counted ten times or more. Antigen: not known. The source of this sequence is an adult woman who had mild COVID-19 (a few samples of this study predate the infection). Cell type and time point are not known. Source material: PBMCs or a T cell subset sorted from them (not recorded which).

The CDR3 DNA reads TGCAGTGCCCGGGACAGGGGTGCCTACGAGCAGTACTTC. Translating gives CSARDRGAYEQYF. This chain connects TRBV20-1 to TRBJ2-7, with 10 bases aligning to TRBD1. CDR3 length: 13 residues. Germline CDR1 reads DFQATT; CDR2 reads SNEGSKA (reference sequence). Trimming at V came to 6 bases and at J to 2 bases, leaving 4 bases not matched to a gene.